The rows below give T cell receptor beta chains drawn from one sample of a study of response to subunit inactivated influenza vaccine. MiXCR, applied by TCRdb to the RT-PCR reads, yields one record per CDR3 protein. The sample contains under 200,000 distinct CDR3 sequences, 11% of which appear only once. The source was non-naive T cells sorted from PBMCs, collected more than 35 days after vaccination. The receptor source for this set is a man aged 50 or older who received an inactivated influenza vaccine. Both conserved end residues are part of each CDR3. The order of the fields is CDR3 length, V gene, D gene, J gene, clone size, CDR3 DNA, CDR3 protein. D genes are given only for firm matches. Size is omitted from some rows. Given values are once, few, many or a class for expanded clones.

18	TRBV11-2	NA	TRBJ2-6	few	TGTGCCAGCAGCCGATTAGGGGGGGTCTTGGTCGGGGCCAACGTCCTGACTTTC	CASSRLGGVLVGANVLTF
16	TRBV15	TRBD2	TRBJ2-3	many	TGTGCCACCAGCAGATTACCGGGACTAGACCTAGATACGCAGTATTTT	CATSRLPGLDLDTQYF
14	TRBV6-2/TRBV6-3	NA	TRBJ2-3	few	TGTGCCAGCAGCAAACCGGGACTTGCAGATACGCAGTATTTT	CASSKPGLADTQYF
15	TRBV4-3	TRBD1	TRBJ1-1	NA	TGCGCCAGCAGCCAAGATGGGACAGGGATTTTTGAAGCTTTCTTT	CASSQDGTGIFEAFF
16	TRBV7-2	TRBD1	TRBJ2-3	NA	TGTGCCAGCAGCTTTCGACAGGGGGCTAACACAGATACGCAGTATTTT	CASSFRQGANTDTQYF
14	TRBV27	TRBD1	TRBJ1-2	NA	TGTGCCAGCAGTTGGGACAGGGGGAACTATGGCTACACCTTC	CASSWDRGNYGYTF
16	TRBV5-1	TRBD1	TRBJ1-1	many	TGCGCCAGCAGCCTTCGGACAGGGATGGAGAACACTGAAGCTTTCTTT	CASSLRTGMENTEAFF
14	TRBV7-2	TRBD2	TRBJ2-7	few	TGTGCCAGCAGCTCTAGCGGGGGAGGGTACGAGCAGTACTTC	CASSSSGGGYEQYF
14	TRBV7-8	NA	TRBJ2-2	many	TGTGCCAGCAGCTTCAAGAGGGGCACCGGGGAGCTGTTTTTT	CASSFKRGTGELFF
16	TRBV6-1	TRBD1	TRBJ2-3	few	TGTGCCAGCAGTGGACAGGGGGTAAAGAGGACAGATACGCAGTATTTT	CASSGQGVKRTDTQYF
14	TRBV29-1	NA	TRBJ2-6	few	TGCAGCGTTGGAGGCGGCTCTGGGGCCAACGTCCTGACTTTC	CSVGGGSGANVLTF
13	TRBV5-1	NA	TRBJ2-5	NA	TGCGCCAGCAGCCCCAGGGCCAACGGGACCCAGTACTTC	CASSPRANGTQYF
14	TRBV6-1	NA	TRBJ1-5	NA	TGTGCCAGCAGTGAAGAGGCCCTAAATCTGTCCCAGCATTTT	CASSEEALNLSQHF
13	TRBV18	NA	TRBJ2-1	NA	TGTGCCAGCTCCGGACAGCGCGGCAATGAGCAGTTCTTC	CASSGQRGNEQFF
12	TRBV19	NA	TRBJ1-2	NA	TGTGCCAGTAGTGGGACCGTGGGGGGCTACACCTTC	CASSGTVGGYTF
16	TRBV5-4	TRBD2	TRBJ2-7	NA	TGTGCCAGCAGCTTGGGAGATATAGCGGGGGGGCGCGAGCAGTACTTC	CASSLGDIAGGREQYF